These 31 T cell receptor beta chains share one sample of origin, sequenced in a study of blood T cell repertoires in COVID-19. Clones were sequenced by immunoSEQ multiplex PCR, and TCRdb holds only the in-frame ones, with some missing. The sample includes 120,000 to 150,000 clones, roughly 86% of them seen just once. Sequenced: peripheral blood. The receptors were gathered from a man aged 50-59 years with active or convalescent COVID-19.

This sequence joins TRBV27 and TRBJ2-3; TRBD2 matches 8 bases. V trimming: 5 bases; J trimming: 5 bases; junction bases outside the gene matches: 9. The length of the CDR3 is 15 residues. Germline V gives CDR1 MNHEY, CDR2 SMNVEV (reference sequence). CDR3 sequence: CASSPKGLVRDTQYF. In DNA form, the CDR3 reads TGTGCCAGCAGTCCAAAGGGACTAGTGAGAGATACGCAGTATTTT.

Comments on this clone: Germline is not matched at one junction end, which may reflect a read error. This chain joins TRBV18 and TRBJ2-7, with TRBD2 identical over 8 bases. CDR3 length equals 14 residues. Per the germline V gene, CDR1 is KGHSH and CDR2 is LQKENI. CDR3 protein: CASSPYSGGGERYF. Here the CDR3 DNA reads TGTGCCAGCTCACCATACAGCGGGGGTGGAGAGCGGTACTTC.

CDR3: CASSRGTSGGTYEQYF. The CDR3 coding sequence is TGTGCCAGCAGCAGGGGAACTAGCGGGGGCACCTACGAGCAGTACTTC. The V gene is TRBV7-9, the J gene TRBJ2-7; the match to TRBD2 covers 11 bases. Per the germline V gene, CDR1 is SEHNR and CDR2 is FQNEAQ (reference sequence). The CDR3 consists of 16 residues. The junction had 8 bases not matched to a gene; V was cut back by 5 bases and J by 2 bases.

J is TRBJ2-2 and V is TRBV6-5; D might be TRBD1 (6 bases). The CDR3 covers 15 residues. The V and J ends lost 6 bases and 1 base respectively, with 12 bases between them. The V gene's germline CDR1 is MNHEY and CDR2 SVGAGI. The DNA for the CDR3 is TGTGCCAGCAGAACCGGGACACTGAACACCGGGGAGCTGTTTTTT. Amino acids: CASRTGTLNTGELFF.

V is TRBV5-4 and J is TRBJ2-7; D is possibly TRBD1 (5 bases). Per the germline V gene, CDR1 is SGHNT and CDR2 is YYREEE (reference sequence). V was cut by 5 bases and J by 6 bases, with 18 bases left in between. The CDR3 has 14 residues. In DNA form, the CDR3 reads TGTGCCAGCAGTTCGGCAGGGAAAATTAGCGAGCAGTACTTC. Translation: CASSSAGKISEQYF.

The CDR3 reads CASSSLSGRNEQFF. The CDR3 region has the DNA TGTGCCAGCAGCTCTTTGAGCGGCCGCAATGAGCAGTTCTTC. The rearrangement joins TRBV11-2 to TRBJ2-1; the D gene is possibly TRBD2 (5 bases). The germline V and J ends were trimmed by 4 bases and 6 bases, with 13 bases remaining between them. CDR1 and CDR2 (germline): SGHAT, FQNNGV. The CDR3 is 14 residues long.

The chain employs TRBV6-4 and TRBJ2-5; TRBD2 might be the D (7 bases). Trimming removed 5 bases from V and 5 bases from J, with 15 bases in between. CDR1 MRHNA and CDR2 SNTAGT come from the germline V gene. CDR3 length equals 14 residues. The CDR3 reads CASSRIGGLETQYF. The CDR3 coding sequence is TGTGCCAGCAGTAGAATCGGGGGGCTGGAGACCCAGTACTTC.

This chain uses TRBV10-1 with TRBJ2-1; TRBD2 matches at 7 bases. The germline gives CDR1 WNHNN, CDR2 SYGVQD (reference sequence). V was pared by 0 bases and J by 3 bases, with 2 bases of the junction left unmatched. This CDR3 has 15 residues. For the CDR3, the DNA is TGCGCCAGCAGTGAGTCGTTAGCGGGCTACAATGAGCAGTTCTTC. It yields the protein CASSESLAGYNEQFF.

The rearrangement joins TRBV3-1 (or the pseudogene TRBV3-2) to TRBJ2-5; TRBD1 matches 9 bases. This CDR3 comprises 14 residues. Trimming at V came to 6 bases and at J to 5 bases, leaving 7 bases not matched to a gene. Germline V gene data show CDR1 as LGHDT and CDR2 as YNNKEL (reference sequence). The CDR3 bases are TGTGCCAGCAGGGGGACAGGGAATAAGGAGACCCAGTACTTC. It specifies CASRGTGNKETQYF.

This clone was found once. The chain carries TRBV2 and TRBJ1-2; 9 positions agree with TRBD1. The trim removed 0 bases at V and 5 bases at J, leaving 1 base unmatched. Germline-derived CDR1 and CDR2 are SNHLY and FYNNEI. The length of the CDR3 is 14 residues. The chain's CDR3 is CASSEAGTGYGYTF. CDR3 in DNA: TGTGCCAGCAGTGAAGCGGGGACAGGGTATGGCTACACCTTC.

The rearrangement joins TRBV9 to TRBJ1-2, with D tentatively TRBD1 (5 bases). Germline V gene sequence: CDR1 SGDLS, CDR2 YYNGEE. Trimming took off 4 bases at V and 3 bases at J, with 7 bases between the two ends. The CDR3 sequence is 12 residues long. The CDR3 protein is CASSTGDYGYTF. CDR3 DNA: TGTGCCAGCAGCACGGGGGACTATGGCTACACCTTC.

V and J are TRBV18 and TRBJ2-1; D may be TRBD2 (5 bases). Germline V lookup: CDR1 KGHSH, CDR2 LQKENI. The ends were cut back, 1 base at V and 8 bases at J, with 15 bases in the middle. The CDR3 has 15 amino acids. CDR3 nucleotides: TGTGCCAGCTCACCACAACTCGGGGAGTCAGATGAGCAGTTCTTC. It specifies CASSPQLGESDEQFF.

This clone showed up just once. The J gene is TRBJ1-1, the V gene TRBV5-1; TRBD1 agrees at 11 bases. The CDR3 spans 15 residues. V shed 7 bases, J shed 0 bases, and the junction held 5 bases outside the gene matches. Germline V gene sequence: CDR1 SGHRS, CDR2 YFSETQ. For the CDR3, the DNA is TGCGCCAGCGGACAGGGGGCTTCTTTGAACACTGAAGCTTTCTTT. The encoded protein is CASGQGASLNTEAFF.

V is TRBV25-1 and J is TRBJ1-2; D is possibly TRBD1 (6 bases). Germline V lookup: CDR1 MGHDK, CDR2 SYGVNS. The CDR3 is made up of 15 amino acids. Trimming cost V 4 bases and J 8 bases, with 20 bases left between them. CDR3 in amino acids: CASSARGAGREGYTF. CDR3 in DNA: TGTGCCAGCAGTGCCCGGGGGGCAGGGCGGGAAGGCTACACCTTC.

The chain has TRBV28 and TRBJ1-5; possibly TRBD1 for D (5 bases). Germline CDR1 is MDHEN and CDR2 is SYDVKM. V dropped 8 bases and J dropped 4 bases, with 18 bases sitting between them. This CDR3 spans 15 amino acids. The CDR3 DNA sequence: TGTGCCAGCGTTCCTACAGGAGGGCTGAATCAGCCCCAGCATTTT. This translates into CASVPTGGLNQPQHF.

The V and J genes are TRBV14 and TRBJ2-7; TRBD2 aligns across 7 bases. Germline V gene data show CDR1 as SGHDN and CDR2 as FVKESK. This CDR3 contains 14 residues. The ends lost 4 bases at V and 2 bases at J; junction bases unmatched: 5. In DNA form, the CDR3 reads TGTGCCAGCAGCCTCTGGGACTACCCCTACGAGCAGTACTTC. The encoded protein is CASSLWDYPYEQYF. Based on the CDR3 plus reference TRBV14 and TRBJ2-7, the full variable domain is EAGVTQFPSHSVIEKGQTVTLRCDPISGHDNLYWYRRVMGKEIKFLLHFVKESKQDESGMPNNRFLAERTGGTYSTLKVQPAELEDSGVYFCASSLWDYPYEQYFGPGTRLTVT.

The J gene is TRBJ2-7, the V gene TRBV24-1; TRBD2 might be the D (7 bases). CDR1 and CDR2 (germline): KGHDR, SFDVKD. Deletions cut 3 bases from V and 3 bases from J, with 20 bases between. The CDR3 totals 17 residues. The chain's CDR3 is CATSDRGSEAGLYEQYF. The DNA of the CDR3 is TGTGCCACCAGTGATAGGGGGAGCGAAGCGGGGCTCTACGAGCAGTACTTC.

The chain combines TRBV28 with TRBJ1-1, with D possibly being TRBD1 (5 bases). V lost 5 bases and J lost 2, with 18 bases in between. The CDR3 spans 16 residues. CDR1 is MDHEN, CDR2 SYDVKM, per germline. The CDR3: CASSPPGGVSNTEAFF. CDR3 DNA sequence: TGTGCCAGCAGTCCGCCGGGGGGGGTGAGCAACACTGAAGCTTTCTTT.

This chain joins TRBV11-2 and TRBJ1-1; TRBD1 agrees at 7 bases. CDR3 length equals 13 residues. The germline V gene encodes CDR1 SGHAT and CDR2 FQNNGV. J lost 8 bases, V lost 5 bases, and 8 bases had no gene match. In DNA form, the CDR3 reads TGTGCCAGCAGCACCGACAGGGCCGGGGAAGCTTTCTTT. The encoded protein is CASSTDRAGEAFF.

The rearrangement uses TRBV2 and TRBJ2-1, with 11 positions matching TRBD2. Trimming removed 3 bases from V and 6 bases from J; junction bases left unmatched: 4. Germline CDR1 and CDR2: SNHLY and FYNNEI. The CDR3 spans 15 residues. The CDR3 sequence: CASSEMGLAANEQFF. CDR3 coding DNA: TGTGCCAGCAGTGAGATGGGACTAGCGGCCAATGAGCAGTTCTTC.

This CDR3 reads CASSSTGLAGVTQYF. The CDR3, as DNA: TGTGCCAGCAGCTCAACCGGACTAGCGGGAGTTACGCAGTATTTT. The chain uses TRBV13 and TRBJ2-3, with 13 bases aligning to TRBD2. V gave up 4 bases and J gave up 8 bases; unmatched junction bases: 6. CDR3 length: 15 residues. CDR1 and CDR2 from the germline V gene are PRHDT and FYEKMQ (reference sequence). Together with reference TRBV13 and TRBJ2-3, the CDR3 gives the full variable domain: AAGVIQSPRHLIKEKRETATLKCYPIPRHDTVYWYQQGPGQDPQFLISFYEKMQSDKGSIPDRFSAQQFSDYHSELNMSSLELGDSALYFCASSSTGLAGVTQYFGPGTRLTVL.

J is TRBJ2-3 and V is TRBV7-2; 13 nucleotides match TRBD2. With V trimmed by 4 bases and J by 4 bases, 5 bases remained unmatched. In germline, CDR1 is SGHTA, CDR2 FQGNSA. The CDR3 spans 16 residues. CDR3 loop: CASSSGLAGVPDTQYF. CDR3 nucleotide sequence: TGTGCCAGCAGCTCCGGACTAGCGGGAGTCCCAGATACGCAGTATTTT. The entire variable domain, with the rest obtained from reference TRBV7-2 and TRBJ2-3, is as follows: GAGVSQSPSNKVTEKGKDVELRCDPISGHTALYWYRQSLGQGLEFLIYFQGNSAPDKSGLPSDRFSAERTGGSVSTLTIQRTQQEDSAVYLCASSSGLAGVPDTQYFGPGTRLTVL.

The chain carries TRBV5-4 and TRBJ2-2; D ambiguous. Germline V gene sequence: CDR1 SGHNT, CDR2 YYREEE (reference sequence). V dropped 4 bases and J dropped 3 bases, with 13 bases sitting between them. The CDR3 covers 15 residues. CDR3 coding DNA: TGTGCCAGCAGCCCGACGGGTCTTGACACCGGGGAGCTGTTTTTT. This encodes CASSPTGLDTGELFF.

The rearrangement links TRBV6-5 to TRBJ2-3; 8 nucleotides agree with TRBD1. The CDR3 runs to 15 residues. J lost 0 bases, V lost 4 bases, and 3 bases had no gene match. Looked up from germline, CDR1 is MNHEY and CDR2 is SVGAGI. The chain's CDR3 is CASSFHRGSTDTQYF. CDR3 coding DNA: TGTGCCAGCAGTTTCCACAGGGGGAGCACAGATACGCAGTATTTT.

V and J are TRBV24-1 and TRBJ2-3; 9 nucleotides line up with TRBD1. After removal of 3 bases from V and 6 bases from J, the junction contained 9 bases not matched to a gene. This CDR3 spans 16 amino acids. Germline V lookup: CDR1 KGHDR, CDR2 SFDVKD. The CDR3 sequence: CATSDAGTGPTDTQYF. The CDR3, as DNA: TGTGCCACCAGTGATGCCGGGACAGGGCCTACGGATACGCAGTATTTT.

In DNA form, the CDR3 reads TGTGCCAGTAGTACGACAGGGGGCGCCGAGCAGTACTTC. This sequence encodes CASSTTGGAEQYF. The chain employs TRBV19 and TRBJ2-7; 10 bases align to TRBD1. There are 13 residues in the CDR3. Trimming took 4 bases from V and 6 from J; bases not matched to a gene: 3. Germline V lookup: CDR1 LNHDA, CDR2 SQIVND (reference sequence).

The rearrangement uses TRBV10-3 and TRBJ1-1; TRBD1 aligns across 9 bases. The germline CDR1 and CDR2 sequences are ENHRY and SYGVKD. V dropped 6 bases and J dropped 3; count of bases not matched to a gene: 8. The CDR3 length is 15 residues. The CDR3 DNA reads TGTGCCATCAGCACAGGGGGCGTGTCGGACACTGAAGCTTTCTTT. This encodes CAISTGGVSDTEAFF.

The chain links TRBV9 to TRBJ2-1, with TRBD1 matching 8 bases. Germline lookup yields CDR1 SGDLS and CDR2 YYNGEE. Unmatched junction bases numbered 7, after V lost 0 bases and J lost 11 bases. The CDR3 is made up of 14 amino acids. The CDR3 DNA follows: TGTGCCAGCAGCGTAGACGGGACAGGCCTTAAGCAGTTCTTC. It encodes CASSVDGTGLKQFF.

The V call is TRBV6-5, the J call TRBJ2-2; D is uncertain. Between the trimmed V and J ends, which lost 2 bases and 2 bases, there was a span of 9 bases. Germline-derived CDR1 and CDR2 are MNHEY and SVGAGI. CDR3 size: 15 residues. The CDR3 region is CASSYRGVNTGELFF. CDR3 in DNA: TGTGCCAGCAGTTACAGAGGAGTCAACACCGGGGAGCTGTTTTTT.

A single count supports this clone. The chain uses TRBV4-2 and TRBJ2-7, with a possible D match to TRBD2 (5 bases). The length of the CDR3 is 14 residues. Germline-derived CDR1 and CDR2 are LGHNA and YNFKEQ. The germline V and J ends were trimmed by 0 bases and 7 bases, with 13 bases remaining between them. The CDR3 reads CASSQESGRREQYF. The CDR3 bases are TGTGCCAGCAGCCAAGAAAGCGGCAGGCGGGAGCAGTACTTC.

The rearrangement links TRBV12-3 or TRBV12-4 to TRBJ2-7; D possibly corresponds to TRBD1 (6 bases). Between the trimmed V and J ends, which lost 6 bases and 0 bases, there was a span of 9 bases. The CDR3 covers 13 residues. The CDR3 coding sequence is TGTGCCAGCAGAGTGGACAGCTCCTACGAGCAGTACTTC. Its translation: CASRVDSSYEQYF.